This T cell receptor (beta chain) was sequenced during a study of blood T cell repertoires in COVID-19. On the study more broadly: The analysed material was cDNA or gDNA that came from T cells, B-cell-depleted T cells, or PBMCs.

Those enrolled, adults aged about 18 to 89 years, came from about two dozen US areas. Each participant's cohort was designated according to participant-reported clinical history. Method: immunoSEQ multiplex PCR; TCRdb's copy keeps in-frame clones and lacks some. The sample has 220,000 or so clones, around 91% seen once. Material: PBMCs or T cells enriched from blood (not recorded which). The clonotype was recovered from a woman between 18 and 29 years old in a cohort exposed to, infected with or recovered from COVID-19 (not recorded which).

In DNA form, the CDR3 reads TGTGCCAGCAGCCCCATGCCAGGGGCGAATCAGCCCCAGCATTTT. Protein product: CASSPMPGANQPQHF. The chain is built from TRBV7-2 and TRBJ1-5; possibly TRBD1 for D (6 bases). Germline CDR1 SGHTA, CDR2 FQGNSA. V dropped 5 bases and J dropped 4 bases, with 15 bases sitting between them. The CDR3 has 15 amino acids.